This TCR beta chain was sequenced during a study of T cell changes during pregnancy in multiple sclerosis. This clone was recorded a few times. Profiled with immunoSEQ multiplex PCR; TCRdb holds only in-frame clones, not every one. In the table there are more than 40,000 clones, roughly nine tenths of which are singletons. The CDR3 has 17 amino acids. The germline V gene encodes CDR1 SGDLS and CDR2 YYNGEE. After removal of 3 bases from V and 9 bases from J, the junction contained 16 bases not matched to a gene. The V gene is TRBV9, the J gene TRBJ2-1; 9 nucleotides align to TRBD2. The sequencing here drew on CD4+ T cells from peripheral blood mononuclear cells, taken in the first trimester of pregnancy. The source of this sequence is a female donor with multiple sclerosis, enrolled in a pregnancy study. The CDR3 sequence: CASSERLVAGVVGEQFF. The CDR3 coding sequence is TGTGCCAGCAGCGAGCGGCTGGTAGCGGGAGTAGTGGGTGAGCAGTTCTTC.